The source of this T cell receptor beta chain is a study of cytomegalovirus exposure and HLA in healthy donors (dated by TCRdb to 2016 to 2017). For context, the study as a whole: In an earlier analysis of roughly 590 of the donors, 276 Gb of sequence data and 95 million to 130 million unique TCR beta sequences from about 179 million T cells were reported. In a later analysis, previously published TCR beta repertoires from about 670 donors were re-analyzed and high-resolution HLA genotyping was added so that TCR occurrence patterns could be studied. Roughly 5 DR-DQ haplotypes were handled as single units for association and clustering because linkage in the cohort was strong. The study used immunosequencing to profile the T cell repertoires of approximately 630 subjects and linked those repertoires to cytomegalovirus serostatus. Genome-wide SNP genotypes for about three fifths of the roughly 700 donors were used in a later genetic analysis, which treated that subset as a discovery cohort. The genetic ancestry cluster associated with self-reported Caucasian donors included 81% of the roughly 400 genotyped donors. The number of donors typed differed by locus, with roughly 620-630 for A, B, C, DRB1 and DQB1, around 500 for DQA1, 600 to 610 for DPA1, and some 440 for DPB1. All discovery cohort repertoires had been generated on a single sequencing platform. The study aimed to test whether signatures of past pathogen exposure could be identified by cataloging public T cell receptors. On average, roughly 200,000 unique TCR beta nucleotide sequences were sequenced per donor among 398 genotyped donors of the cohort, with 15% to 20% of those sequences being non-productive. Roughly 300 gigabases of sequencing data and approximately 91 million unique TCR sequences made up an early release that covered fewer than 650 HLA-typed donors. In an earlier analysis of roughly 540 of the donors, high-throughput TCR beta sequencing was used to judge whether each TCR beta V gene segment behaved as functional or pseudogenic. Both class I and class II loci were covered by HLA typing, at four-digit resolution. Donor age, sex, ethnicity and CMV serostatus were collected together with the repertoire data. High-throughput TCR immunosequencing, statistical association of individual TCRs with disease status, and machine learning were combined to predict cytomegalovirus infection status. Rather than using new phenotypic data, the later analysis identified candidate immune exposures from TCR beta sequences and from how often those sequences occurred across donors. In addition to the first cohort of several hundred subjects, a separate validation cohort of approximately 130 different subjects was used. The paper's findings and limits, for the study overall: When HLA alleles, especially DR and DQ, strongly co-occurred, TCR associations were difficult to assign to individual alleles. Compared with the roughly 710-donor mean, donors in an Asian-associated ancestry cluster had fewer N-insertions in productive TCRs, according to a later genetic analysis. The classifier was reported to diagnose cytomegalovirus status with high specificity and sensitivity in both the original and validation cohorts. According to a later analysis, parvovirus B19, influenza, CMV and Epstein-Barr virus appeared linked to several top co-occurrence clusters. In a later genetic analysis, a missense DCLRE1C variant was associated with V-gene and J-gene trimming of TCR beta chains, and the association was replicated in an independent cohort. Presence/absence analyses assumed roughly uniform sequencing depth across donors, an assumption that may not hold. In an earlier analysis of about 540 of the donors, most TCR beta V segments were observed in productive rearrangements about 87% or about 30% of the time, broadly matching IMGT annotations. The authors suggested that the approach could potentially be generalized to other disease states and immunological phenotypes. A further reported finding was that TCR beta sequences accurately predicted the HLA-A and HLA-B alleles for most subjects in the first cohort. Three of the identified cytomegalovirus-associated TCR beta chains were confirmed in vitro to be specific for cytomegalovirus antigens. Immune exposure information for the cohort was limited to CMV serostatus. A later analysis found that TCR association rates varied across HLA loci, with DRB1 alleles showing the most associated TCRs and HLA-C alleles the fewest. In a later analysis, HLA-associated TCR beta chains were found to be more clonally expanded and to have lower generation probabilities than equally common non-associated chains. Because HLA typing was unavailable for some donors at each locus, only the typed subset was used in association tests. Because counts were too low, about 15 rarely observed V segments, including chromosome 9 orphons, were left out of the earlier analysis of approximately 580 of the donors. Across donors, most TCR sequences were observed very rarely, whereas some public TCRs were present in many individuals. Correlated functional status among segregating V segments might be attributable to linkage disequilibrium, but an unknown experimental factor could not be ruled out. A group of highly shared sequence variants was considered likely to be a technical artifact of the sequencing pipeline. This cohort had only TCR beta chains sequenced, and the lack of alpha or paired-chain data limited which features could be detected. In a later analysis, around 17,000 TCR beta sequences were associated with specific HLA alleles at a false discovery rate of 0.05. In a later analysis, most CMV-associated TCR beta chains were found to appear HLA-restricted, with HLA associations seemingly driven largely by CMV exposure. Some IMGT-functional V segments, including TRBV6-2 and TRBV6-3, could not be told apart with the 87-base-pair reads, so those segments were excluded. The study gave a list of more than 150 TCR beta chains associated with cytomegalovirus.

V ends up 5 bases short and J 5 bases short, with an unmatched junction base count of 18. The CDR3 has 18 amino acids, counting the end cysteine and phenylalanine. The kept DNA is CDR3 alone, 54 bases in frame from the first base. CDR1 and CDR2, per the germline V gene, are SQVTM and ANQGSEA. Turning to this clone: Its antigen target is currently unknown. No quality values exist for individual bases; no much larger clone is one base distant.

The cohort comprised around 690 healthy bone marrow donors. Cohort members were all nominally healthy when sampled, although unrecorded immune exposures were likely present. The donor tested CMV seropositive, placing the donor among the 289 seropositive members of the cohort. Every donor gave a peripheral blood sample, and the peripheral blood mononuclear cells from that sample were used for TCR beta sequencing. The Qiagen DNeasy Blood Extraction Kit was used to extract genomic DNA from the blood cell samples. The library came from the immunoSEQ multiplex PCR assay. For the multiplex PCR, a mixture combining 60 forward primers for TCR Vbeta segments and 13 reverse primers for TCR Jbeta segments was used. The CDR3 region of rearranged TCR beta genes was amplified from genomic DNA by a multiplex PCR assay. The Illumina HiSeq System was used to sequence the amplified TCR beta libraries as 87-base-pair reads. The authors' pipeline ran thus. A later analysis counted 65 million to 90 million unique TCR beta chains across the 670 or so repertoires, and 9 million to 14 million of these chains were shared by at least two donors. A nearest-neighbor algorithm error-corrected the raw reads and collapsed the reads into unique sequences, merging closely related sequences to remove PCR and sequencing errors. Alignment of CDR3 sequences to IMGT reference sequences was used to assign V, D and J gene segments. For a sequence to be retained, at least a six-nucleotide match to both a V gene segment and a J gene segment was required. Rearrangements were classified as productive when the CDR3 lacked stop codons and remained in frame with V and J, and all other rearrangements were classified as non-productive. Following IMGT convention, CDR3 was defined as the stretch from the second conserved V-encoded cysteine to the conserved J-encoded phenylalanine. The earlier analysis of 550 to 650 of the donors excluded any sequence lacking an unambiguous match to a single V gene segment. An earlier analysis of some 500 of the donors classified V segments as functional when productive rearrangements were above 56.7% and as segregating when the standard deviation between donors was above 5%. A statistical classification framework was developed to diagnose cytomegalovirus status using the catalog of TCR beta chain sequences. In a later analysis, V and J genes were assigned by comparing TCR nucleotide sequences against IMGT/GENE-DB human TR gene sequences. A later analysis assigned CDR3 sequences and most-parsimonious VDJ recombination scenarios with the TCRdist pipeline. In a later analysis, each TCR beta chain was defined by its CDR3 amino acid sequence together with its V-gene family, and reads without a unique V-gene family were excluded. To address suspected cross-contamination and a sequencing artifact, a later analysis removed under 600 highly shared, low-generation-probability nucleotide sequences. In a later analysis, a clonal expansion index for each public chain was calculated from normalized within-repertoire ranks of inferred template counts. In a later analysis, generation probabilities were computed using a VDJ recombination model fitted to out-of-frame rearrangements, and the results were checked against IGoR. Hypergeometric tests were used in a later analysis to score TCR-TCR, TCR-HLA and TCR-CMV co-occurrence, with a repertoire-size bias correction applied to the TCR pairs. To estimate false discovery rates, a later analysis permuted the HLA or CMV assignments 20 times. In a later analysis, co-occurring TCRs were grouped with DBSCAN, and TCRdist sequence similarity was added when clustering was performed within HLA-allele-positive subsets. Repertoires with fewer than 30,000 or more than 120,000 public chains were left out of co-occurrence clustering, as were roughly five repertoires with anomalous nucleotide sharing. TCRdb stores this immuneACCESS table with in-frame sequences only. Part of the clones is absent; in the studies checked, under half of the shortfall reflects unresolved V genes, and no reason is known for the rest. That table supplies the V and J calls and clone size; D and trimming were determined from the DNA. The sample table contains some 110,000 clones; only one count was recorded for around 69% of them. The ten largest clones capture roughly a sixth of the sample.

This receptor was obtained from a man aged 45-60 years in good health and CMV-seropositive. Input material: PBMCs. The chain is assembled from TRBV29-1 and TRBJ2-5; 12 bases in the junction line up with TRBD1. The CDR3 protein: CSVTLLGGQGAIGETQYF. The DNA sequence is as follows: TGCAGCGTTACCCTATTGGGGGGACAGGGGGCGATCGGGGAGACCCAGTACTTC. The entire variable domain, with the stretches around the CDR3 drawn from the reference TRBV29-1 and TRBJ2-5 proteins, is SAVISQKPSRDICQRGTSLTIQCQVDSQVTMMFWYRQQPGQSLTLIATANQGSEATYESGFVIDKFPISRPNLTFSTLTVSNMSPEDSSIYLCSVTLLGGQGAIGETQYFGPGTRLLVL.